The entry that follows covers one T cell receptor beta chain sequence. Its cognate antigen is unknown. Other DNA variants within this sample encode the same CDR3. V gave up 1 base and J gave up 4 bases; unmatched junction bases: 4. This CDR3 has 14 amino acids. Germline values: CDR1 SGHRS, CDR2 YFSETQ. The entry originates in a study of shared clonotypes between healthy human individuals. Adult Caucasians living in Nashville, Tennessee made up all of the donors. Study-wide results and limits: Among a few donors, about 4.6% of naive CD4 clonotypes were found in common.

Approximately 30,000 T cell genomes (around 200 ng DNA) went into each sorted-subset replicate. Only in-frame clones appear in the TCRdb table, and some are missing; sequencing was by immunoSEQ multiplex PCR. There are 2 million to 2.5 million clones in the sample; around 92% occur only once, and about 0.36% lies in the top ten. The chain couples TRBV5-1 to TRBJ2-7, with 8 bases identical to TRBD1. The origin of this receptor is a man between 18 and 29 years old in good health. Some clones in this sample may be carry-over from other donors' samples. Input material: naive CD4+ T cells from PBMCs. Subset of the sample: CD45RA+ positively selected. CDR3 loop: CASSLRTGSYEQYF. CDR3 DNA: TGCGCCAGCAGCTTGAGGACAGGGAGTTACGAGCAGTACTTC.